Listed below are T cell receptor beta chains from one sample, sequenced in a study of cytotoxic CD8 clonotypes in ibrutinib-treated CLL. The method was immunoSEQ multiplex PCR; TCRdb's version includes in-frame clones alone and lacks a portion of them. The sample records approximately 330,000 clones, about 77% being singletons. This specimen consisted of PBMCs, obtained before ibrutinib treatment. These receptors were taken from a human donor with chronic lymphocytic leukemia. Both conserved end residues are part of each CDR3. A D gene is named only where the DNA matches it firmly. The listing skips clone size in some rows; elsewhere it reads once, few, many or a size class.

TRBV11-1,17,TRBJ2-7,.,TRBD2,TGTGCCAGCAGCTTCGCTAGCGGGAGTTCAATCTCCTACGAGCAGTACTTC,CASSFASGSSISYEQYF
TRBV27,15,TRBJ1-5,.,.,TGTGCCAGCAGATTAGGGATGCTGAGCAATCAGCCCCAGCATTTT,CASRLGMLSNQPQHF
TRBV15,15,TRBJ1-1,once,.,TGTGCCACCAGCAGAGTTACAGGGATGGGCACTGAAGCTTTCTTT,CATSRVTGMGTEAFF
TRBV13,16,TRBJ2-3,.,.,TGTGCCAGCAGCTTATTCCCCGAACATAGCACAGATACGCAGTATTTT,CASSLFPEHSTDTQYF
TRBV15,13,TRBJ2-3,.,.,TGTGCCACCAGGGACCATGTAGGGAATACGCAGTATTTT,CATRDHVGNTQYF
TRBV11-2,12,TRBJ1-4,.,.,TGTGCCAGCAGCTTAGTAGGTGAAAAACTGTTTTTT,CASSLVGEKLFF
TRBV6-6,13,TRBJ2-5,.,.,TGTGCCAGCTACCGGGGTTACCAAGAGACCCAGTACTTC,CASYRGYQETQYF
TRBV5-1,13,TRBJ2-1,.,.,TGCGCCAGCAGCCTGGACTCTCACAATGAGCAGTTCTTC,CASSLDSHNEQFF
TRBV5-1,15,TRBJ2-5,.,.,TGCGCCAGCAGCCCCTGGGGCAGCCCGGGGGAGACCCAGTACTTC,CASSPWGSPGETQYF
TRBV9,15,TRBJ1-2,.,TRBD1,TGTGCCAGCCGGGTTGCCCCGACAGGGGAATATGGCTACACCTTC,CASRVAPTGEYGYTF
TRBV29-1,15,TRBJ2-1,.,TRBD2,TGCAGCGCTCCGACGACTAGCGGGAGCCCCAATGAGCAGTTCTTC,CSAPTTSGSPNEQFF
TRBV28,13,TRBJ2-5,.,.,TGTGCCAGCCGGGACAACTTCCAAGAGACCCAGTACTTC,CASRDNFQETQYF
TRBV27,17,TRBJ2-7,.,TRBD1,TGTGCCAGCAGTCCTAAACGCGGGACAGGGCCCATCTACGAGCAGTACTTC,CASSPKRGTGPIYEQYF
TRBV27,11,TRBJ2-7,few,.,TGTGCCAGCAGCCAAGGGTACGAGCAGTACTTC,CASSQGYEQYF
TRBV6-5,13,TRBJ1-1,.,.,TGTGCCAGCAGTTCGGCGGGGGAGCGGAGGGCTTTCTTT,CASSSAGERRAFF
TRBV29-1,14,TRBJ2-7,.,TRBD2,TGCAGCGTTGAGGTGGCTAGCGGTGGCTACGAGCAGTACTTC,CSVEVASGGYEQYF
TRBV28,14,TRBJ2-7,.,.,TGTGCCAGCAGTTTAAGGGCACCCACCTACGAGCAGTACTTC,CASSLRAPTYEQYF
TRBV30,12,TRBJ2-7,.,.,TGTGCCTGGAGGTTTAGCCAGGACGAGCAGTACTTC,CAWRFSQDEQYF
TRBV11-2,18,TRBJ2-1,once,TRBD2,TGTGCCAGCAGCAAGGGACTAGCGGGAGGGGAGACTCGCAATGAGCAGTTCTTC,CASSKGLAGGETRNEQFF
TRBV19,13,TRBJ1-2,.,TRBD1,TGTGCCAGTAGTCGGGACAGGGACTATGGCTACACCTTC,CASSRDRDYGYTF
TRBV12-5,15,TRBJ1-3,.,TRBD1,TGTGCTAGTGGTTTGGGGGACAGGGCAGGAAACACCATATATTTT,CASGLGDRAGNTIYF
TRBV5-6,15,TRBJ2-1,.,TRBD2,TGTGCCAGCAGCCCTAGCCTAGCGGGAGGGATTGAGCAGTTCTTC,CASSPSLAGGIEQFF
TRBV27,14,TRBJ2-6,.,.,TGTGCCAGCAGTCCTCCCCCCGGGGCCAACGTCCTGACTTTC,CASSPPPGANVLTF
TRBV25-1,13,TRBJ2-7,few,TRBD1,TGTGCCAGCAGTGACAGGGGGAGCTACGAGCAGTACTTC,CASSDRGSYEQYF
TRBV6-5,14,TRBJ1-2,.,.,TGTGCCAGCAGTTCCGTCACAGGGCCTTATGGCTACACCTTC,CASSSVTGPYGYTF
TRBV27,12,TRBJ2-1,few,.,TGTGCCAGCAGTTCGAGGTGGGGAGGGCAGTTCTTC,CASSSRWGGQFF
TRBV25-1,15,TRBJ2-7,.,TRBD2,TGTGCCAGCAGTGAACCCATGGTCGGGACTACTAAGCAGTACTTC,CASSEPMVGTTKQYF
TRBV5-1,14,TRBJ1-1,few,.,TGCGCCAGCAGCTTGGGACCCACGGGGACTGAAGCTTTCTTT,CASSLGPTGTEAFF
TRBV10-1,13,TRBJ2-5,.,.,TGCGCCAGCAGTAGGACACCTGGGGAGACCCAGTACTTC,CASSRTPGETQYF
TRBV28,14,TRBJ2-7,once,TRBD2,TGTGCCAGCAGTTTGGGACTAGGGACCTACGAGCAGTACTTC,CASSLGLGTYEQYF
TRBV5-1,15,TRBJ2-3,.,.,TGCGCCAGCAGCCTCTGGGGTGGCAGCACAGATACGCAGTATTTT,CASSLWGGSTDTQYF
TRBV4-3,17,TRBJ2-3,.,TRBD1,TGCGCCAGCAGCCAGGATGGGACAGGGGGCTTGGCAGATACGCAGTATTTT,CASSQDGTGGLADTQYF
TRBV15,18,TRBJ2-7,.,TRBD1,TGTGCCACCAGCAGGGATCGATTCCGGGACAGGGGCCAGTACGAGCAGTACTTC,CATSRDRFRDRGQYEQYF
TRBV6-5,15,TRBJ1-1,.,.,TGTGCCAGCAGACGCACAGGAGGACACCCCACTGAAGCTTTCTTT,CASRRTGGHPTEAFF
TRBV6-5,15,TRBJ2-1,.,TRBD2,TGTGCCAGCAGCCGAGGCGGGAGGTTCTACAATGAGCAGTTCTTC,CASSRGGRFYNEQFF
TRBV27,13,TRBJ1-1,.,.,TGTGCCAGCAGGGAAACAGGCGGAACTGAAGCTTTCTTT,CASRETGGTEAFF
TRBV30,13,TRBJ1-4,.,.,TGTGCCTGGAGTTCGAGGGGGATTGAAAAACTGTTTTTT,CAWSSRGIEKLFF
TRBV7-9,12,TRBJ2-7,.,.,TGTGCCAGCAGCTTAGGCTCCTACGAGCAGTACTTC,CASSLGSYEQYF
TRBV7-9,14,TRBJ2-7,.,.,TGTGCCAGCAGCTCGGGGACGGAGTCCTACGAGCAGTACTTC,CASSSGTESYEQYF
TRBV10-1,15,TRBJ1-2,once,TRBD1,TGCGCCAGCAGTGACCCTGGACAGGGGTGGGATGGCTACACCTTC,CASSDPGQGWDGYTF
TRBV28,15,TRBJ2-5,.,.,TGTGCCAGCAGTTTTCTTTCGGGCAGACAAGAGACCCAGTACTTC,CASSFLSGRQETQYF
TRBV10-3,14,TRBJ2-7,.,TRBD2,TGTGCCATTGCTCTCGGGGCGGGAGTGTGGGAGCAGTACTTC,CAIALGAGVWEQYF